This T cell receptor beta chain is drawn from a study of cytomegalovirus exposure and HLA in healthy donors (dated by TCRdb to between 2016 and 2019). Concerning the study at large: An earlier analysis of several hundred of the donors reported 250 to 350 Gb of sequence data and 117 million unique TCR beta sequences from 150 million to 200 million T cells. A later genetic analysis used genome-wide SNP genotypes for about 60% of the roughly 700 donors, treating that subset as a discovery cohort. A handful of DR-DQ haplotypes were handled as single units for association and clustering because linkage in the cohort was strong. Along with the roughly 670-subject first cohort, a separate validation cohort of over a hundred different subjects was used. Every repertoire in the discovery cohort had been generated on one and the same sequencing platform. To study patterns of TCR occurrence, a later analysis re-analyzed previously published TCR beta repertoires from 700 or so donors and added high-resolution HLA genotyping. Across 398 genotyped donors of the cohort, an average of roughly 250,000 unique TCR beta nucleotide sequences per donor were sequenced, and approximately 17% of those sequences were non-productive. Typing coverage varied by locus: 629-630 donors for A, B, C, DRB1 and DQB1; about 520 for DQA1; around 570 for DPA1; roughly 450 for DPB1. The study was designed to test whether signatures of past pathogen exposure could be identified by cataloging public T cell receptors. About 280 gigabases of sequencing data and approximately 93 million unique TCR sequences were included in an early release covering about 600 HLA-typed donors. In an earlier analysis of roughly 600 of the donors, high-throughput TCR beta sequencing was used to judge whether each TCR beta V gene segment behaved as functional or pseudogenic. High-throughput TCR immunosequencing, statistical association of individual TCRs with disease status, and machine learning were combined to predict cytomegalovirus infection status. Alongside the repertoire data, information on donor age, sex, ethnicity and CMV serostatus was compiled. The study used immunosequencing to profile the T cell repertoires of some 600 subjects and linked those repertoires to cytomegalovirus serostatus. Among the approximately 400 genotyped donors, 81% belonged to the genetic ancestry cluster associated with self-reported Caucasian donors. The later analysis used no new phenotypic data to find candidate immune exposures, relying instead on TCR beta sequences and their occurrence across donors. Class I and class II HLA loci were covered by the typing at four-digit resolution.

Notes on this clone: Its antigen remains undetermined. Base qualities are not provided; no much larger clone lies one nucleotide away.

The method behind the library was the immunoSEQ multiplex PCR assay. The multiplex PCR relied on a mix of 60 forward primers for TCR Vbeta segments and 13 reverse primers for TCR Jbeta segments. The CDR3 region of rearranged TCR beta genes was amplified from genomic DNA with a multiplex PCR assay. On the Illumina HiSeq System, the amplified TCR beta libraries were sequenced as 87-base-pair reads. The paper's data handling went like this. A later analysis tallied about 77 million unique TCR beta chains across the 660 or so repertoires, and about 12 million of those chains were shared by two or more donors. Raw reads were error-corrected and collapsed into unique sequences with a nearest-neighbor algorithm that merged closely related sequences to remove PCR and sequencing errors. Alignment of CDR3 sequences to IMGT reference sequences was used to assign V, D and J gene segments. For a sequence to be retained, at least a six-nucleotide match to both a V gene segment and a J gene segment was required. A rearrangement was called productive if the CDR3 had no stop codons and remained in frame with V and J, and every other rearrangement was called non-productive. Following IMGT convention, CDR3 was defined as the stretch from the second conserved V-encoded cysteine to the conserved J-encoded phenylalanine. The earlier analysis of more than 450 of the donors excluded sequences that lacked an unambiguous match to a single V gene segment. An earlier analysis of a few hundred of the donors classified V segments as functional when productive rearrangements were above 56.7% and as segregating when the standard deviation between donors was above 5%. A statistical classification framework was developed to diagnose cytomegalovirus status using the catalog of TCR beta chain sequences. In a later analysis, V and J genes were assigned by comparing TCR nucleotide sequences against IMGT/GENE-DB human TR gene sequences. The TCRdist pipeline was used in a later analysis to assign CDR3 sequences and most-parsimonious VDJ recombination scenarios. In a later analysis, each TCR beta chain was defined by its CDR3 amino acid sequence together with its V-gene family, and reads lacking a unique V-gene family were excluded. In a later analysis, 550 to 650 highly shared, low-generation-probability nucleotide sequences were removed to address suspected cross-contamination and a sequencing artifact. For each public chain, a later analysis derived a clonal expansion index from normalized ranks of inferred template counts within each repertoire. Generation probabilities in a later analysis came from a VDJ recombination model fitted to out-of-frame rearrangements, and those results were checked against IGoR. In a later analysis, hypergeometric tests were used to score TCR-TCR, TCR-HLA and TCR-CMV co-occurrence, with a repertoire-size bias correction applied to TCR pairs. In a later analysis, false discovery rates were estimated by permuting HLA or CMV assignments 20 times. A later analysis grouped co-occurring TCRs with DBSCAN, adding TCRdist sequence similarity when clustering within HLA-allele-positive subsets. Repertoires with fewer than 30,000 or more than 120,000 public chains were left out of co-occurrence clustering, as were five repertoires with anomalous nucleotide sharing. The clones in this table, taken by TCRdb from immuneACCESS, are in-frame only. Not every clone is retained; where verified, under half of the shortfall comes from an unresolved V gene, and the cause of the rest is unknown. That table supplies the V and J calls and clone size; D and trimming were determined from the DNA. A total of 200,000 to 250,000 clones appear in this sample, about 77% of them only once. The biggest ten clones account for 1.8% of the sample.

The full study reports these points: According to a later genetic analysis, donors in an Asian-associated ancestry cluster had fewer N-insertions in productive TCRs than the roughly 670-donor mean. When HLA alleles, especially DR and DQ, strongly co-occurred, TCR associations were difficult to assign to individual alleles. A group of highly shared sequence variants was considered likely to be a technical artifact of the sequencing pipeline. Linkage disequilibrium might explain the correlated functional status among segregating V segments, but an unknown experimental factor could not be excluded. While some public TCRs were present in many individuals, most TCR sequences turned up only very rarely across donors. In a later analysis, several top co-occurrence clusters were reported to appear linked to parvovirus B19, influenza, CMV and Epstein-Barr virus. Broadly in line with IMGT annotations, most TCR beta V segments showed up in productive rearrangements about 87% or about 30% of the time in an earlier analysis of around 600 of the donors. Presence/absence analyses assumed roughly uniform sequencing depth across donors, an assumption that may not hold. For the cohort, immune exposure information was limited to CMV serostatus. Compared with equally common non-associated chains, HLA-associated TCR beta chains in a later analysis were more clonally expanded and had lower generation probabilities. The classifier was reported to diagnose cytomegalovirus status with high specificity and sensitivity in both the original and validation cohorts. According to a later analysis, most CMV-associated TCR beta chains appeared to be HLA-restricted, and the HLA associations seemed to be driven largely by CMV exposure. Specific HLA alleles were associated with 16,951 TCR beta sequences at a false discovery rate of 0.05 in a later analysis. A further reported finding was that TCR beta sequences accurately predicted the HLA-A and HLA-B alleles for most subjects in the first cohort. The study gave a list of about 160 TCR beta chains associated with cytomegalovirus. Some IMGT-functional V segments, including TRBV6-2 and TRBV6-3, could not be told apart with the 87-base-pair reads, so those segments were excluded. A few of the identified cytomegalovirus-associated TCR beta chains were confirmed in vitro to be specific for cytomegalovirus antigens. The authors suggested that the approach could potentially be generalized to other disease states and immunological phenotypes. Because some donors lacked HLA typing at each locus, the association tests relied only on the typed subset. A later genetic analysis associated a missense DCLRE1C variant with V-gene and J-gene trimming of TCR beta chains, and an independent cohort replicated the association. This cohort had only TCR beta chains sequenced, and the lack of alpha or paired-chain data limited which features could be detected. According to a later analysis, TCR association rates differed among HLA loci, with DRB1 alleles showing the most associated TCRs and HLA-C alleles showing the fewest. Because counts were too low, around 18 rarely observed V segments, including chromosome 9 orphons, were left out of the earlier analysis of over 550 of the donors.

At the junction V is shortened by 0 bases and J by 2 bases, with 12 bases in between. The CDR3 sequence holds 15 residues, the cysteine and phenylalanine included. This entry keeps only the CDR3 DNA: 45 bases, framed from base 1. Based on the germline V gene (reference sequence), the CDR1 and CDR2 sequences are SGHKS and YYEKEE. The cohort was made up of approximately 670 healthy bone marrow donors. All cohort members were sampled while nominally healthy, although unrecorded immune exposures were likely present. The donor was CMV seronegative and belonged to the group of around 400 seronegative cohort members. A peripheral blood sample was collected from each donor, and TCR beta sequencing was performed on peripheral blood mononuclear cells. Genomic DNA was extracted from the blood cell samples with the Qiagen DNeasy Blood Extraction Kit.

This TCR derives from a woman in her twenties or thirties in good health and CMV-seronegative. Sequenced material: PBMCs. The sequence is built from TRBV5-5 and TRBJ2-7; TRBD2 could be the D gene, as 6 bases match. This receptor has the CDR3 CASSLVVSGAYEQYF. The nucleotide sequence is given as TGTGCCAGCAGCTTGGTTGTGTCGGGAGCCTACGAGCAGTACTTC. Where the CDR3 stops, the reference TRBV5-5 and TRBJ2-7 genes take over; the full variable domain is DAGVTQSPTHLIKTRGQQVTLRCSPISGHKSVSWYQQVLGQGPQFIFQYYEKEERGRGNFPDRFSARQFPNYSSELNVNALLLGDSALYLCASSLVVSGAYEQYFGPGTRLTVT.